The following is a T cell receptor beta chain sequence with its context. Original methodology: Nucleated cell counts were estimated from reference gene primer amplification. Method: immunoSEQ multiplex PCR; TCRdb's copy keeps in-frame clones and lacks some. That table gives V, J and clone size, and the DNA gave D and trimming. The table shows 310,000 or so clones, with roughly 90% occurring only once. V shed 3 bases and J shed 7 bases, with 7 bases lying between them. This CDR3 is 11 amino acids long. The sample is drawn from a study of blood T cell repertoires in COVID-19. Background on the study: From T cells, B-cell-depleted T cells, or PBMCs came the material, which was cDNA or gDNA.

V usage is TRBV12-3 or TRBV12-4 and J usage is TRBJ2-7; D remains ambiguous. This clonotype was obtained from a man younger than 45 with COVID-19, enrolled during active disease. What was sequenced was peripheral blood. The CDR3 protein is CASSLYGEQYF. CDR3 in DNA: TGTGCCAGCAGTTTGTACGGGGAGCAGTACTTC.